This T cell receptor beta chain was recovered during a study of blood T cell repertoires in COVID-19. Study-wide context: The origin of the acute and convalescent COVID-19 samples was the United States, Italy and Spain.

Generated by immunoSEQ multiplex PCR, the TCRdb table keeps only in-frame clones and is missing some. This sample has fewer than 140,000 clones, with 76% found just once. Deletions cut 2 bases from V and 7 bases from J, with 10 bases between. The CDR3 contains 13 residues. The sequenced sample consisted of peripheral blood. The clonotype originates from an older man with COVID-19, enrolled during active disease. V and J are TRBV12-3 or TRBV12-4 and TRBJ2-3, with a tentative D call TRBD2 (5 bases). The CDR3 spells CASSLWGVNTQYF. Here the CDR3 DNA reads TGTGCCAGCAGTTTATGGGGAGTTAATACGCAGTATTTT.